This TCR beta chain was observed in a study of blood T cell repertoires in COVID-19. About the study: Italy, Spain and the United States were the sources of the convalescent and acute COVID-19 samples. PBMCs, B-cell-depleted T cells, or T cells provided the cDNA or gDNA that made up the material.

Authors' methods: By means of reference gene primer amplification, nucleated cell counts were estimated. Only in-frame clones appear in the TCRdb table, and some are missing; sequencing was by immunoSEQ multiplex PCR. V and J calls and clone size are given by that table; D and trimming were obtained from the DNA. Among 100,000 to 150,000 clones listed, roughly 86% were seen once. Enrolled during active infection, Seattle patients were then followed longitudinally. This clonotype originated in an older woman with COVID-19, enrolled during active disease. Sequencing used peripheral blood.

CDR3 in amino acids: CASSQADRRTEAFF. The CDR3 DNA follows: TGTGCCAGCAGCCAAGCCGACAGGCGCACTGAAGCTTTCTTT. The chain links TRBV3-1 (or the pseudogene TRBV3-2) to TRBJ1-1, with D tentatively TRBD1 (6 bases). CDR1 and CDR2 from the germline V gene are LGHDT and YNNKEL (reference sequence). Trimming pared 1 base from V and 4 bases from J, leaving 10 bases between. The CDR3 totals 14 residues.